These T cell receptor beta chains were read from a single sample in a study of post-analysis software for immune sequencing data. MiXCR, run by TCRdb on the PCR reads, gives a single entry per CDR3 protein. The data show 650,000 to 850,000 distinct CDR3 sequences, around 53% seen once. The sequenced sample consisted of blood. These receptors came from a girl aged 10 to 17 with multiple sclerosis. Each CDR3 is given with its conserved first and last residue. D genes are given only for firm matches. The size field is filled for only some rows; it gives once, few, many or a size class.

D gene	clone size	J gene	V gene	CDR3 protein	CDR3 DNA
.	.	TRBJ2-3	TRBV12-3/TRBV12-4	CASSLRERGTDTQYF	TGTGCCAGCAGTTTAAGGGAGAGGGGGACAGATACGCAGTATTTT
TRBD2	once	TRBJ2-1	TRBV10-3	CAISVPGGGPYNEQFF	TGTGCCATCAGTGTCCCCGGGGGAGGGCCTTACAATGAGCAGTTCTTC
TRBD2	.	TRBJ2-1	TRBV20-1	CSARNSGGPNEQFF	TGCAGTGCTAGGAATAGCGGGGGGCCCAATGAGCAGTTCTTC
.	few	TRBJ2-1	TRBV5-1	CASSLLAGSGNEQFF	TGCGCCAGCAGCTTGTTGGCAGGGTCGGGCAATGAGCAGTTCTTC
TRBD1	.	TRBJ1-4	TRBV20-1	CSAPDRGNEKLFF	TGCAGTGCACCAGACAGGGGTAATGAAAAACTGTTTTTT
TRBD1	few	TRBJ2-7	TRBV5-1	CASSLTLPGQGAIAYEQYF	TGCGCCAGCAGCTTAACTCTTCCGGGACAGGGGGCTATAGCCTACGAGCAGTACTTC
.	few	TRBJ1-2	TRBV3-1	CASSQDSRMRGAYGYTF	TGTGCCAGCAGCCAAGATTCCCGGATGCGGGGGGCCTATGGCTACACCTTC
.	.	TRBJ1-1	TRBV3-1	CASSHPQGYEAFF	TGTGCCAGCAGCCATCCTCAGGGATATGAAGCTTTCTTT
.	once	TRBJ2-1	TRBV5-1	CASSLDFRADEQFF	TGCGCCAGCAGCTTGGATTTCCGGGCGGATGAGCAGTTCTTC
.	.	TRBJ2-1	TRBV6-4	CASSDARAGFDEQFF	TGTGCCAGCAGTGATGCCCGTGCGGGCTTCGATGAGCAGTTCTTC
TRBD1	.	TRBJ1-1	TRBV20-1	CSTGTGPTEAFF	TGCAGTACGGGGACAGGGCCCACTGAAGCTTTCTTT
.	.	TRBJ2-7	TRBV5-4	CASSSTPESYEQYF	TGTGCCAGCAGCTCAACCCCGGAATCCTACGAGCAGTACTTC
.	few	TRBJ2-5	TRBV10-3	CAISPSNGGKETQYF	TGTGCCATCAGCCCTTCGAATGGAGGGAAGGAGACCCAGTACTTC
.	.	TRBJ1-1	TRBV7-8	CASSFGPPGLNTEAFF	TGTGCCAGCAGCTTTGGCCCCCCCGGGTTGAACACTGAAGCTTTCTTT
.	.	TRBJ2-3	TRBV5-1	CASRRTGLRTDTQYF	TGCGCCAGCAGGCGAACAGGACTACGCACAGATACGCAGTATTTT
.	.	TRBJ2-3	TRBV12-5	CASGLSYTDTQYF	TGTGCTAGTGGTTTGTCTTACACAGATACGCAGTATTTT
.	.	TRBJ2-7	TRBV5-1	CASSRQRGSSSYEQYF	TGCGCCAGCAGCCGTCAGAGGGGGTCGAGCTCCTACGAGCAGTACTTC
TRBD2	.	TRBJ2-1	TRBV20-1	CSARGGLAGGSYNEQFF	TGCAGTGCTAGAGGGGGTTTAGCGGGAGGATCCTACAATGAGCAGTTCTTC
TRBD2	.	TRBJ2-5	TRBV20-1	CSARLGSGGSLETQYF	TGCAGTGCTAGACTAGGGAGCGGGGGGTCCCTGGAGACCCAGTACTTC
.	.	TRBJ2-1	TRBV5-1	CASSLAGAGFYNEQFF	TGCGCCAGCAGCTTGGCCGGGGCGGGTTTTTACAATGAGCAGTTCTTC
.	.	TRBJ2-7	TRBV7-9	CASSPSRQESEQYF	TGTGCCAGCAGCCCATCTAGACAGGAAAGCGAGCAGTACTTC
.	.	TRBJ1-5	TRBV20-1	CSARAGYTLNQPQHF	TGCAGTGCTAGAGCGGGGTATACGTTAAATCAGCCCCAGCATTTT
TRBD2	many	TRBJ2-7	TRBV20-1	CSARLAGASYEQYF	TGCAGCGCCCGACTAGCGGGGGCCTCCTACGAGCAGTACTTC
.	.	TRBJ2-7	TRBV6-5	CASSRGREIFYEQYF	TGTGCCAGCAGCCGGGGACGGGAGATTTTCTACGAGCAGTACTTC
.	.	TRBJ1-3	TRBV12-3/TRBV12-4	CASSVQGGGNTIYF	TGTGCCAGCAGTGTACAAGGGGGTGGAAACACCATATATTTT
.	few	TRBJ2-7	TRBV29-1	CSVEDLSGGRETYEQYF	TGCAGCGTTGAAGATCTGAGTGGGGGACGCGAAACCTACGAGCAGTACTTC